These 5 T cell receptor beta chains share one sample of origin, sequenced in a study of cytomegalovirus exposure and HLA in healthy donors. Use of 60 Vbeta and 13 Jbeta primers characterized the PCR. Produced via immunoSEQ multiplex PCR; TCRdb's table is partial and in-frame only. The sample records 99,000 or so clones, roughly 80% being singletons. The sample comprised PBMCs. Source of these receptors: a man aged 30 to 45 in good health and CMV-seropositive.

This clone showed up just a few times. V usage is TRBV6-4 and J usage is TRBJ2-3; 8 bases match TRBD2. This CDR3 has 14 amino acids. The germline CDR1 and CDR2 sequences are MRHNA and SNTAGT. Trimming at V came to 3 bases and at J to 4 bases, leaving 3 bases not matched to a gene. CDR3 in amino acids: CASSEGAGADTQYF. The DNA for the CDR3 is TGTGCCAGCAGTGAGGGAGCGGGGGCAGATACGCAGTATTTT.

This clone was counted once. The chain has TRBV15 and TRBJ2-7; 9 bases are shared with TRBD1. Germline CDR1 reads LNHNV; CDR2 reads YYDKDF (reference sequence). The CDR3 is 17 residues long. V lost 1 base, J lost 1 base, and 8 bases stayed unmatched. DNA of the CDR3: TGTGCCACCAGCAGAGTCCAGCCGACAGGGGGATCCTACGAGCAGTACTTC. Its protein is CATSRVQPTGGSYEQYF.

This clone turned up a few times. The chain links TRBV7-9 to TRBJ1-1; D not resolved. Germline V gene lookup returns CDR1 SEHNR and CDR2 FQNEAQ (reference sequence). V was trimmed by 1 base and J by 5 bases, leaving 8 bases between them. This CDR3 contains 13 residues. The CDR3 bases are TGTGCCAGCAGCTTAGGAGGCGGGACTGAAGCTTTCTTT. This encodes CASSLGGGTEAFF.

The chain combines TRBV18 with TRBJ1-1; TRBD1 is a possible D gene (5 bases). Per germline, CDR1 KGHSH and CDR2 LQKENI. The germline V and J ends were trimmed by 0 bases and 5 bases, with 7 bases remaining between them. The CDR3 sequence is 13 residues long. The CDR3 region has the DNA TGTGCCAGCTCACCACCGGGGCTAACTGAAGCTTTCTTT. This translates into CASSPPGLTEAFF. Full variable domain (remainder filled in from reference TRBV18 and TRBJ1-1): NAGVMQNPRHLVRRRGQEARLRCSPMKGHSHVYWYRQLPEEGLKFMVYLQKENIIDESGMPKERFSAEFPKEGPSILRIQQVVRGDSAAYFCASSPPGLTEAFFGQGTRLTVV.

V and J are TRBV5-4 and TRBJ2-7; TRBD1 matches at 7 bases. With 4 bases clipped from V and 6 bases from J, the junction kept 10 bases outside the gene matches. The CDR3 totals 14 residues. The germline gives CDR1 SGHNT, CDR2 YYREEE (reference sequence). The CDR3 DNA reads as TGTGCCAGCAGCGACCCCACAGGGGTGGGCGAGCAGTACTTC. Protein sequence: CASSDPTGVGEQYF.